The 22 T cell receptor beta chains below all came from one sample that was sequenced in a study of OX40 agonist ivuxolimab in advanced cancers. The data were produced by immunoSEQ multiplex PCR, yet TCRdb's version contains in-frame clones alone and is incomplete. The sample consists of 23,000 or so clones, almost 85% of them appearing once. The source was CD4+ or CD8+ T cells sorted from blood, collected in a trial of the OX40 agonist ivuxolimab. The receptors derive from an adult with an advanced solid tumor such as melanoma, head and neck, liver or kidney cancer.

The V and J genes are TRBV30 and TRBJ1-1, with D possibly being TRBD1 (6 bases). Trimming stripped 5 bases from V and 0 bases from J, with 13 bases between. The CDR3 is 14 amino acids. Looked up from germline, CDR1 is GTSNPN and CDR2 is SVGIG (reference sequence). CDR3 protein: CAWDQGGVNTEAFF. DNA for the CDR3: TGTGCCTGGGACCAAGGGGGGGTGAACACTGAAGCTTTCTTT.

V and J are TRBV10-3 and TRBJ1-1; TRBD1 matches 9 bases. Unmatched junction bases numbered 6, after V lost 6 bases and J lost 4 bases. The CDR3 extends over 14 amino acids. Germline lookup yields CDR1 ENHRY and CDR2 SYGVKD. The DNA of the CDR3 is TGTGCCATCAGACAGGGGGCATTGGGCACTGAAGCTTTCTTT. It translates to CAIRQGALGTEAFF.

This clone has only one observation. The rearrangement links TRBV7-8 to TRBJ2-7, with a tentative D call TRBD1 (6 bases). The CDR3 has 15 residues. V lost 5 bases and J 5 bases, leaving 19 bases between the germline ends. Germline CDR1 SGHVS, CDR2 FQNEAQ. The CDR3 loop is CASSLREAGAHEQYF. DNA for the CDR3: TGTGCCAGCAGCCTCCGTGAGGCAGGGGCTCACGAGCAGTACTTC. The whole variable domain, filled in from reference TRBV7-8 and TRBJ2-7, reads GAGVSQSPRYKVAKRGQDVALRCDPISGHVSLFWYQQALGQGPEFLTYFQNEAQLDKSGLPSDRFFAERPEGSVSTLKIQRTQQEDSAVYLCASSLREAGAHEQYFGPGTRLTVT.

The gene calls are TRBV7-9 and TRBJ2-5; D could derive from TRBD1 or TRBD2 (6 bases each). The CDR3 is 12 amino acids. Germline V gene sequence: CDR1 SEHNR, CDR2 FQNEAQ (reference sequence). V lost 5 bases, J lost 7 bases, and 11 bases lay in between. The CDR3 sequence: CASSPEGVTQYF. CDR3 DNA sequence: TGTGCCAGCAGCCCGGAGGGGGTGACCCAGTACTTC.

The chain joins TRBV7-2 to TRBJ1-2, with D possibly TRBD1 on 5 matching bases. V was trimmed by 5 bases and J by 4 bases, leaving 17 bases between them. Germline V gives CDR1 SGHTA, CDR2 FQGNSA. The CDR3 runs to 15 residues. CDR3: CASSGVGGGPYGYTF. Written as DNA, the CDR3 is TGTGCCAGCAGCGGAGTGGGGGGAGGGCCCTATGGCTACACCTTC.

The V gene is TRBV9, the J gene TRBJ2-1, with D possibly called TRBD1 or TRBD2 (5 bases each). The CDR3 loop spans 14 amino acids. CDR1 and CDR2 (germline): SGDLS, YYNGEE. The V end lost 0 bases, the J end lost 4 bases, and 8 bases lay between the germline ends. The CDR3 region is CASSVGGDYNEQFF. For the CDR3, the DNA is TGTGCCAGCAGCGTAGGAGGGGATTACAATGAGCAGTTCTTC.

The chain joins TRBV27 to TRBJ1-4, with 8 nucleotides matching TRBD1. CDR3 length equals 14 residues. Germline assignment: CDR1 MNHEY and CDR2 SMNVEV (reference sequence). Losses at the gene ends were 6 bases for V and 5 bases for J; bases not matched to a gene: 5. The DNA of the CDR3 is TGTGCCAGCAGCCCGACAGGGGTAAATGAAAAACTGTTTTTT. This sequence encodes CASSPTGVNEKLFF.

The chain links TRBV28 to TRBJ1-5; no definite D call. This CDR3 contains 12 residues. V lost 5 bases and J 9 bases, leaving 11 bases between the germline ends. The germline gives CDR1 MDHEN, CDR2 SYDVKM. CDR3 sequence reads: CASSAPRGPQHF. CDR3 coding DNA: TGTGCCAGCAGTGCTCCCCGGGGGCCCCAGCATTTT. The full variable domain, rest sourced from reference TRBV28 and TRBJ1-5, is DVKVTQSSRYLVKRTGEKVFLECVQDMDHENMFWYRQDPGLGLRLIYFSYDVKMKEKGDIPEGYSVSREKKERFSLILESASTNQTSMYLCASSAPRGPQHFGDGTRLSIL.

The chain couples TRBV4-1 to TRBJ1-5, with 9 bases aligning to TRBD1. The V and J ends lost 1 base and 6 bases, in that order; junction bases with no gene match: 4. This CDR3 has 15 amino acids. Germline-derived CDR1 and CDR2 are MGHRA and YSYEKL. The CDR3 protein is CASSQGQGEGQPQHF. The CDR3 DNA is TGCGCCAGCAGCCAAGGACAGGGGGAAGGTCAGCCCCAGCATTTT.

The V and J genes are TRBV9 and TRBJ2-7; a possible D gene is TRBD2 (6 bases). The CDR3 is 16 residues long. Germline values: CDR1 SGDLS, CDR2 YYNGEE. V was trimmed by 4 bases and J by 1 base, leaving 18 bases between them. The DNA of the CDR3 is TGTGCCAGCAGCCCAAGCGCCGCTAGCGCTTCCTACGAGCAGTACTTC. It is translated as CASSPSAASASYEQYF.

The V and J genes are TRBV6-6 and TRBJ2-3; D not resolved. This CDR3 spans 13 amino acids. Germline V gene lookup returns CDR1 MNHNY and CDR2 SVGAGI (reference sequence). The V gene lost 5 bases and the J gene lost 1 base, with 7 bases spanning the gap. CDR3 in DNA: TGTGCCAGCAGTAGGTCTCGCACAGATACGCAGTATTTT. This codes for CASSRSRTDTQYF.

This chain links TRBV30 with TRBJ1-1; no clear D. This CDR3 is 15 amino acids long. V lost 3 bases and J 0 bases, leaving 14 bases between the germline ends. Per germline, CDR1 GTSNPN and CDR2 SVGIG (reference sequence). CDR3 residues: CAWSDLAGMNTEAFF. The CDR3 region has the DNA TGTGCCTGGAGCGATTTAGCAGGAATGAACACTGAAGCTTTCTTT.

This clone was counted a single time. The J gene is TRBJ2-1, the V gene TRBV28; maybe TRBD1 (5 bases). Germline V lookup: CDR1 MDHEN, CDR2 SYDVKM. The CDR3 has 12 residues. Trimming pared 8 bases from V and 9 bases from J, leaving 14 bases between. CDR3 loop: CASVWGSGEQFF. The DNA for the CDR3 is TGTGCCAGCGTATGGGGCTCGGGTGAGCAGTTCTTC.

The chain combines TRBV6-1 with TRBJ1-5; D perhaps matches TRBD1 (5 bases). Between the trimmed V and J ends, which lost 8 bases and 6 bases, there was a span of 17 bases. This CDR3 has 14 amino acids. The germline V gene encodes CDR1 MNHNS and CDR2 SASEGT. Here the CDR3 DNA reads TGTGCCAGCTTTTATGGGGTTCAGGGTCAGCCCCAGCATTTT. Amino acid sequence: CASFYGVQGQPQHF.

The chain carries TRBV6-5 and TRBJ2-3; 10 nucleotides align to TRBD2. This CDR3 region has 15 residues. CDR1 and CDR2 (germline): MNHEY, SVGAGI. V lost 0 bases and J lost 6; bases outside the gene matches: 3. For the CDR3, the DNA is TGTGCCAGCAGTTACTCATCGGGACTAGCGGATACGCAGTATTTT. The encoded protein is CASSYSSGLADTQYF.

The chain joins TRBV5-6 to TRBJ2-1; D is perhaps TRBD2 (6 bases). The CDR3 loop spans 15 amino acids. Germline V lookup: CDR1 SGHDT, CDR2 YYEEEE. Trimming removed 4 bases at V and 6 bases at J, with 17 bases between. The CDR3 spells CASSPRDLPPNEQFF. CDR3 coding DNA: TGTGCCAGCAGCCCGCGGGACCTCCCCCCCAATGAGCAGTTCTTC.

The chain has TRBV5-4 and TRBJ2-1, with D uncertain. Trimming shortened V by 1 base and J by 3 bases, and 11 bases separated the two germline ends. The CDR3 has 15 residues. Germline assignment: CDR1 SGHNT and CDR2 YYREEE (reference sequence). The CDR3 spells CASSLIPSDYNEQFF. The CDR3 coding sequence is TGTGCCAGCAGCTTGATCCCCTCAGACTACAATGAGCAGTTCTTC.

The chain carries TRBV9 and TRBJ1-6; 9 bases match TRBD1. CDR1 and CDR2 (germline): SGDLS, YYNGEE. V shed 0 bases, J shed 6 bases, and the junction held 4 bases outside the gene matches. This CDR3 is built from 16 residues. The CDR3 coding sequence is TGTGCCAGCAGCGTAGCCGGGACAGGGCTTAATTCACCCCTCCACTTT. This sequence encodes CASSVAGTGLNSPLHF.

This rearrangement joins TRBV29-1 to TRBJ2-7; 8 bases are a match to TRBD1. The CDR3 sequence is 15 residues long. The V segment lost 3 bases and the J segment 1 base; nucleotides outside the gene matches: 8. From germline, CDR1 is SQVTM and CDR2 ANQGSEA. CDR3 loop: CSVETTGEGSYEQYF. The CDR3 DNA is TGCAGCGTTGAGACGACAGGGGAAGGATCCTACGAGCAGTACTTC.

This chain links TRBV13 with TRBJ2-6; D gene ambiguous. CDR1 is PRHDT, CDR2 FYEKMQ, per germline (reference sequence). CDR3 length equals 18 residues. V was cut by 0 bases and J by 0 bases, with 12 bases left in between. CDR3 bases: TGTGCCAGCAGCTTAGGACAGCGATACCTCTCTGGGGCCAACGTCCTGACTTTC. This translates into CASSLGQRYLSGANVLTF.

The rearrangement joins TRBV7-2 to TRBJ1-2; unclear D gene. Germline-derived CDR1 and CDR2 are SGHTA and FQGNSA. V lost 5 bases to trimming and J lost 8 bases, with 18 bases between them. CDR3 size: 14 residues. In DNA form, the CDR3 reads TGTGCCAGCAGCCTCAATAAGGGCCGAAGCGGCTACACCTTC. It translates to CASSLNKGRSGYTF.

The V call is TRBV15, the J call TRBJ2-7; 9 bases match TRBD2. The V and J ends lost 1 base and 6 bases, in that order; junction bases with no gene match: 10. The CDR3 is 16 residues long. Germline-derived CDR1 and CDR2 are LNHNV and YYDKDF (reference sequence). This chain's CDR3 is CATSRAIAGAGSEQYF. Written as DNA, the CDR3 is TGTGCCACCAGCAGAGCAATAGCGGGAGCCGGATCCGAGCAGTACTTC.